The TCR beta chain under discussion was sequenced for a study of T cell repertoires in cytomegalovirus infection. About the study: It can be stated that public TCR beta signatures indicated CMV infection as well as a matching HLA type.

Study-level findings and limits: The ex vivo response showed dominance by HLA-C-restricted CMV-specific TCR beta clonotypes.

TCRdb fed the reads into MiXCR, producing one record per CDR3 protein. The sample contains fewer than 550,000 distinct CDR3 sequences, approximately 26% of which appear only once. This CDR3 comprises 13 residues. CDR1 and CDR2 (germline): MNHGY, SAAAGT. V was shortened by 0 bases and J by 3 bases, with 6 bases between the two germline ends. To note about this clonotype: What it recognizes is unknown.

The source is a human donor in good health (CMV status not recorded). Some clones in this sample may be carry-over from other donors' samples. What was sequenced was PBMCs. The chain combines TRBV6-8 with TRBJ2-7; D gene ambiguous. Written as DNA, the CDR3 is TGTGCCAGCAGTTACTCGTATGGCTACGAGCAGTACTTC. Amino acids: CASSYSYGYEQYF.